The 12 T cell receptor beta chains reported below all come from one sample, sequenced in a study of OX40 agonist ivuxolimab in advanced cancers. The assay was immunoSEQ multiplex PCR, and TCRdb's table has in-frame clones only and misses some. The repertoire has 72,000 or so clones, approximately 84% of them found once; the top ten carry approximately 0.44%. The source material was CD4+ or CD8+ T cells sorted from blood, sampled in a trial of the OX40 agonist ivuxolimab. These receptor sequences come from an adult with an advanced solid tumor such as melanoma, head and neck, liver or kidney cancer.

The chain links TRBV28 to TRBJ2-3; 7 bases are shared with TRBD2. The germline V gene encodes CDR1 MDHEN and CDR2 SYDVKM. V trimming: 6 bases; J trimming: 2 bases; junction bases outside the gene matches: 11. The CDR3 consists of 16 residues. CDR3 residues: CASSWGGSPHTDTQYF. In DNA form, the CDR3 reads TGTGCCAGCAGCTGGGGCGGGAGTCCACACACAGATACGCAGTATTTT.

Details on this clone: A read error may produce the germline difference seen at one junction end. The V and J genes are TRBV5-1 and TRBJ2-1; 7 bases agree with TRBD2. The CDR3 has 16 amino acids. Germline lookup yields CDR1 SGHRS and CDR2 YFSETQ. The CDR3: CASSLTASGSNNEQFF. CDR3 sequence (DNA): TGCGCCAGCAGCTTGACGGCTAGCGGCTCCAACAATGAGCAGTTCTTC.

The chain combines TRBV5-1 with TRBJ2-7; 9 bases map to TRBD1. V shed 5 bases and J 5 bases; nucleotides not matched to a gene: 8. There are 14 residues in the CDR3. Germline values: CDR1 SGHRS, CDR2 YFSETQ. CDR3 amino acids: CASSLTGGMHEQYV. CDR3 nucleotide sequence: TGCGCCAGCAGTTTGACAGGGGGGATGCACGAGCAGTACGTC.

This clone appeared a single time. V is TRBV9 and J is TRBJ2-2, with D perhaps matching TRBD1 or TRBD2 (5 bases each). CDR3 size: 16 residues. The V end was cut by 3 bases, the J end by 8 bases, with 20 bases between. In germline, CDR1 is SGDLS, CDR2 YYNGEE. The CDR3 nucleotides are TGTGCCAGCAGCGCACCGGGACCTTCGGTCCGGGGGGAGCTGTTTTTT. It codes for CASSAPGPSVRGELFF.

This chain uses TRBV6-5 with TRBJ1-2, with TRBD1 identical over 7 bases. Germline CDR1 and CDR2: MNHEY and SVGAGI. The junction had 8 bases not matched to a gene; V was cut back by 5 bases and J by 5 bases. The CDR3 covers 14 residues. This CDR3 reads CASSPGGQLYGYTF. CDR3 DNA sequence: TGTGCCAGCAGTCCAGGGGGACAGCTATATGGCTACACCTTC.

The gene calls are TRBV5-1 and TRBJ2-2; D not certain. With 0 bases removed from V and 1 base from J, the gap between germline ends came to 4 bases. The CDR3 is 14 amino acids. CDR1 is SGHRS and CDR2 is YFSETQ in the germline V gene. The CDR3: CASSLEMNTGELFF. The CDR3 DNA reads TGCGCCAGCAGCTTGGAGATGAACACCGGGGAGCTGTTTTTT.

The chain links TRBV4-2 to TRBJ1-4; TRBD1 matches 7 bases. This CDR3 is 14 amino acids long. CDR1 is LGHNA, CDR2 YNFKEQ, per germline. The J segment lost 4 bases and the V segment lost 4 bases, leaving 3 bases of the junction unmatched. The CDR3 loop reads CASSPGGGNEKLFF. CDR3 DNA: TGTGCCAGCAGCCCAGGGGGTGGTAATGAAAAACTGTTTTTT.

This clone was observed a few times. The chain links TRBV14 to TRBJ2-7; D unresolved. Germline V gene lookup returns CDR1 SGHDN and CDR2 FVKESK. V gave up 0 bases and J gave up 3 bases, with 6 bases separating them. CDR3 length: 13 residues. This CDR3 reads CASSQDSRYEQYV. DNA of the CDR3: TGTGCCAGCAGCCAAGATAGTCGCTACGAGCAGTACGTC.

This chain connects TRBV5-1 to TRBJ2-2; the D gene is possibly TRBD1 (5 bases). This CDR3 has 13 amino acids. The V gene's germline CDR1 is SGHRS and CDR2 YFSETQ. V lost 8 bases and J 3 bases, leaving 11 bases between the germline ends. The CDR3 nucleotides read TGCGCCAGTCGAAAGACAGACACCGGGGAGCTGTTTTTT. It translates to CASRKTDTGELFF.

J is TRBJ2-3 and V is TRBV19, with 10 bases matching TRBD1. The germline V gene encodes CDR1 LNHDA and CDR2 SQIVND (reference sequence). The junction had 17 bases not matched to a gene; V was cut back by 7 bases and J by 1 base. The CDR3 extends over 19 amino acids. The CDR3 region is CASTPRRTGGRAGTDTQYF. CDR3 nucleotide sequence: TGTGCCAGTACCCCGAGGCGGACAGGGGGTCGAGCGGGCACAGATACGCAGTATTTT.

The chain has TRBV19 and TRBJ1-3; 8 bases are shared with TRBD1. This CDR3 is 14 amino acids long. Germline V gives CDR1 LNHDA, CDR2 SQIVND (reference sequence). V trimming: 11 bases; J trimming: 3 bases; junction bases outside the gene matches: 9. The CDR3 loop reads CAAVPRGLGNTIYF. The CDR3 nucleotides read TGTGCCGCAGTCCCCAGGGGGCTTGGAAACACCATATATTTT.

The chain links TRBV6-5 to TRBJ1-6; perhaps TRBD1 as D (6 bases). The CDR3 sequence is 14 residues long. Germline CDR1 is MNHEY and CDR2 is SVGAGI. Trimming shortened V by 6 bases and J by 4 bases, and 10 bases separated the two germline ends. The CDR3 region is CASRGQTYNSPLHF. Here the CDR3 DNA reads TGTGCCAGCAGAGGACAGACTTATAATTCACCCCTCCACTTT.